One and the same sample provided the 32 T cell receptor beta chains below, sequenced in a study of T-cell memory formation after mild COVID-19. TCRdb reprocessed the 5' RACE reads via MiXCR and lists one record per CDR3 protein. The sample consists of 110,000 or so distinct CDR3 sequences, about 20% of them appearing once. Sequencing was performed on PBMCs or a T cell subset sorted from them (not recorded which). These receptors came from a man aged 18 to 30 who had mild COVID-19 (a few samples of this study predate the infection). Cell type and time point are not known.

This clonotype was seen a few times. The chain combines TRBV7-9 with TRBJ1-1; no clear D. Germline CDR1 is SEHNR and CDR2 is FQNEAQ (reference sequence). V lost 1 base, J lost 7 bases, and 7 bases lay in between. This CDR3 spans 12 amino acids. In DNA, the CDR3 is TGTGCCAGCAGCTTAGGGGCAGATGAAGCTTTCTTT. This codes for CASSLGADEAFF.

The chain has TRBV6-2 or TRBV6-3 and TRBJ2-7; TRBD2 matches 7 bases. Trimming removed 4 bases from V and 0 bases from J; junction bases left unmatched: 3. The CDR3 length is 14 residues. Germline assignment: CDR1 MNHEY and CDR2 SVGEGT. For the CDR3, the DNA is TGTGCCAGCAGTTCGGGACTACACTCCTACGAGCAGTACGTC. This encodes CASSSGLHSYEQYV.

Written as DNA, the CDR3 is TGCAGTGCTAGAGATCGGCAGGCTTGGGGTGCTTTCTTT. Its protein is CSARDRQAWGAFF. The V and J genes are TRBV20-1 and TRBJ1-1; D unresolved. Between the trimmed V and J ends, which lost 0 bases and 11 bases, there was a span of 16 bases. The CDR3 totals 13 residues. The germline gives CDR1 DFQATT, CDR2 SNEGSKA (reference sequence).

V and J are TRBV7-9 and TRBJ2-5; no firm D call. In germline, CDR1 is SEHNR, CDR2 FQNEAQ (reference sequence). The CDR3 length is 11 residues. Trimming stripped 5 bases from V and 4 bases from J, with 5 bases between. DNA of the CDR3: TGTGCCAGCAGCGCCCCAGAGACCCAGTACTTC. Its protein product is CASSAPETQYF.

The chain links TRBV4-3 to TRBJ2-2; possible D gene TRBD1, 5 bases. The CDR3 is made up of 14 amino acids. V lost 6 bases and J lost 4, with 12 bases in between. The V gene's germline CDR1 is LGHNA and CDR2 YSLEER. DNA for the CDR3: TGCGCCAGCAGTCGTGGGGCATTCACCGGGGAGCTGTTTTTT. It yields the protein CASSRGAFTGELFF.

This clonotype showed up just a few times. The CDR3: CASSTSRGQPQHF. The CDR3 DNA reads TGTGCCAGTAGCACCTCCCGGGGACAGCCCCAGCATTTT. The rearrangement joins TRBV19 to TRBJ1-5; D is uncertain. Trimming removed 6 bases from V and 7 bases from J, with 13 bases in between. CDR3 length equals 13 residues. Germline CDR1 is LNHDA and CDR2 is SQIVND (reference sequence).

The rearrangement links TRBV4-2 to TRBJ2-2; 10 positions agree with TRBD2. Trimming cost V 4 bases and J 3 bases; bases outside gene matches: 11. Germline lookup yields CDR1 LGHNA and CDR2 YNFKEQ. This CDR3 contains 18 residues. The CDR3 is CASSLPERGGRDTGELFF. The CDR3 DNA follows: TGTGCCAGCAGCCTCCCTGAGCGGGGGGGCCGGGACACCGGGGAGCTGTTTTTT.

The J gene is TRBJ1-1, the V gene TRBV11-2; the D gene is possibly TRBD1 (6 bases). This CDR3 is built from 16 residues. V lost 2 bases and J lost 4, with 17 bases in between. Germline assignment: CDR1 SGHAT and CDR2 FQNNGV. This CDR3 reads CASSLLGPGGRTEAFF. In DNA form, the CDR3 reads TGTGCCAGCAGCTTATTGGGCCCCGGGGGCCGCACTGAAGCTTTCTTT.

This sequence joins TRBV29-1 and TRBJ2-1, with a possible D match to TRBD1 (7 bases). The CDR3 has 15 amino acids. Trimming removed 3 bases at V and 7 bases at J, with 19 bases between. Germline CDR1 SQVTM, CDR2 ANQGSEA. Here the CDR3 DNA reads TGCAGCGTTGATTATATAGTGACAGGGAGGAATGAGCAGTTCTTC. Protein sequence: CSVDYIVTGRNEQFF.

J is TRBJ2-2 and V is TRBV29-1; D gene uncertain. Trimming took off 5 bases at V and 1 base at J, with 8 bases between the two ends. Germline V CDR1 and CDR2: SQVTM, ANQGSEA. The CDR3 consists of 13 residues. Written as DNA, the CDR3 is TGCAGCGTTTACCGACAGAACACCGGGGAGCTGTTTTTT. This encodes CSVYRQNTGELFF.

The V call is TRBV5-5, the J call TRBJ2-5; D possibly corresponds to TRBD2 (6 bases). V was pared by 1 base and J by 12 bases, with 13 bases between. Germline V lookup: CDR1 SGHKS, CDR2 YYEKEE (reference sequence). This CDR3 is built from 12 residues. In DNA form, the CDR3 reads TGTGCCAGCAGCTTGTTGGGCGGGGAAGAGTACTTC. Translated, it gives CASSLLGGEEYF.

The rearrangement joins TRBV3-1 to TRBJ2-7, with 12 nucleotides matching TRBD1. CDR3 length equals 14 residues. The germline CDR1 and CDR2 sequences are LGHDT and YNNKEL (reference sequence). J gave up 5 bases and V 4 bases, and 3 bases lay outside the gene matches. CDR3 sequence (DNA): TGTGCCAGCAGCCCGGGGACAGGGGGCGACGAGCAGTACTTC. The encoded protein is CASSPGTGGDEQYF.

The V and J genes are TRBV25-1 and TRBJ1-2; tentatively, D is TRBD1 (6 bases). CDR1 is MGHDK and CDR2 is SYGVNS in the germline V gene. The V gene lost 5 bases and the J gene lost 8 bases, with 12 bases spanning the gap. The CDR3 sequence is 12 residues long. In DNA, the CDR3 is TGTGCCAGCAGTACGGGGGGCATGGGCTACACCTTC. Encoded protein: CASSTGGMGYTF.

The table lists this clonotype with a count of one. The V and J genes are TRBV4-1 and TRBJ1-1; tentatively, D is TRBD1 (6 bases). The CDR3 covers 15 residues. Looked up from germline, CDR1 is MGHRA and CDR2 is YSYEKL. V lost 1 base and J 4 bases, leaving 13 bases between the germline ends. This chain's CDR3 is CASSQVGGAGTEAFF. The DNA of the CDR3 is TGCGCCAGCAGCCAAGTTGGGGGCGCTGGCACTGAAGCTTTCTTT.

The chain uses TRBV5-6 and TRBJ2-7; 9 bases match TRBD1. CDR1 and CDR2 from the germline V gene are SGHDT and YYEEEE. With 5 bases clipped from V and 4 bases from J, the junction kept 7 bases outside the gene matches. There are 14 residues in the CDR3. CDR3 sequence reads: CASSMGQGGYEQYF. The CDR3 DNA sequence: TGTGCCAGCAGTATGGGACAGGGAGGATACGAGCAGTACTTC.

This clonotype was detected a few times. The CDR3 nucleotides are TGTGCCAGCATCCCAGACCGCGGGACAGGGGACTACAATGAGCAGTTCTTC. Its translation is CASIPDRGTGDYNEQFF. V gene TRBV12-3 or TRBV12-4 combines with J gene TRBJ2-1; 10 bases map to TRBD1. CDR3 length: 17 residues. Losses at the gene ends were 7 bases for V and 3 bases for J; bases not matched to a gene: 12.

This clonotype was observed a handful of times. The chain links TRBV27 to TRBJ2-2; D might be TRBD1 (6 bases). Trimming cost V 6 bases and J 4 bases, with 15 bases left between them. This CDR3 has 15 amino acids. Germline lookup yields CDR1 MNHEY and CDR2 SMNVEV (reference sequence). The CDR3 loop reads CASSLDSSTTGELFF. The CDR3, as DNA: TGTGCCAGCAGCTTGGACAGTAGTACCACCGGGGAGCTGTTTTTT.

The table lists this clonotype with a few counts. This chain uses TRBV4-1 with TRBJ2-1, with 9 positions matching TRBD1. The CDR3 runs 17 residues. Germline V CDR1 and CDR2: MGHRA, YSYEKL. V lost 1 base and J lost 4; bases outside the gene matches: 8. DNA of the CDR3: TGCGCCAGCAGCCAAGTCACGGGACAGGGTCTTTACAATGAGCAGTTCTTC. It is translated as CASSQVTGQGLYNEQFF.

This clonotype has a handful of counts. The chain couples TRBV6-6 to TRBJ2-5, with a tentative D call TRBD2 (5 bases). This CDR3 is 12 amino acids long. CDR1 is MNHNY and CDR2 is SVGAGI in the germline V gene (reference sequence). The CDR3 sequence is CAFGEGWETQYF. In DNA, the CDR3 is TGTGCTTTCGGCGAGGGTTGGGAGACCCAGTACTTC.

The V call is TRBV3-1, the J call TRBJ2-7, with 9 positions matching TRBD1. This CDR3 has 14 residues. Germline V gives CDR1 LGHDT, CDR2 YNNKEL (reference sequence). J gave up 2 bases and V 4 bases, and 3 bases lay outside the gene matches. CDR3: CASSPRDRAYEQYV. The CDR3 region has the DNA TGTGCCAGCAGCCCCCGGGACAGGGCCTACGAGCAGTACGTC.

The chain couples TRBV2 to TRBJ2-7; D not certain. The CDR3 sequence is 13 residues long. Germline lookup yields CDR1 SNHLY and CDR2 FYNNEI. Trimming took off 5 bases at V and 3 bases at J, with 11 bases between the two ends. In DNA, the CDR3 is TGTGCCAGCAGTCCCCTTGTGGGCTACGAGCAGTACGTC. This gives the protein CASSPLVGYEQYV.

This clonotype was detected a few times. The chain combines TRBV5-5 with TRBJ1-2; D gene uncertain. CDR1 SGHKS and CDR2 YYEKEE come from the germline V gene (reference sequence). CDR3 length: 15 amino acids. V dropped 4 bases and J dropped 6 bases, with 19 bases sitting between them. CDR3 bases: TGTGCCAGCAGCCCCTATGGACCGGCTATGGATGGCTACACCTTC. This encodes CASSPYGPAMDGYTF.

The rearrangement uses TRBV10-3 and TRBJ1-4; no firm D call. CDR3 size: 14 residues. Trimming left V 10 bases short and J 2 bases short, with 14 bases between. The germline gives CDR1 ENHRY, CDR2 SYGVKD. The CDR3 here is CATGSGDTNEKLFF. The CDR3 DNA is TGTGCCACCGGAAGCGGGGATACTAATGAAAAACTGTTTTTT.

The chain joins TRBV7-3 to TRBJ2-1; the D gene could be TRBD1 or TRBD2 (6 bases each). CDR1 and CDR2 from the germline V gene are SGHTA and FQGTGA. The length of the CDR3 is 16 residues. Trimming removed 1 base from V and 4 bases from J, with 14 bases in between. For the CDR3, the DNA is TGTGCCAGCAGCTTAAACTCGGGGGACAAATACAATGAGCAGTTCTTC. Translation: CASSLNSGDKYNEQFF.

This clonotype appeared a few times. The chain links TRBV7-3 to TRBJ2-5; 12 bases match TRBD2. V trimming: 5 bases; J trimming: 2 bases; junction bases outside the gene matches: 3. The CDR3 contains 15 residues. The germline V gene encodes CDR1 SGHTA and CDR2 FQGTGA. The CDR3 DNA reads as TGTGCCAGCAGCCTGACTAGCGGGGGACAAGAGACCCAGTACTTC. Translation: CASSLTSGGQETQYF. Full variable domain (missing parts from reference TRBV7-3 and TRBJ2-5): GAGVSQTPSNKVTEKGKYVELRCDPISGHTALYWYRQSLGQGPEFLIYFQGTGAADDSGLPNDRFFAVRPEGSVSTLKIQRTERGDSAVYLCASSLTSGGQETQYFGPGTRLLVL.

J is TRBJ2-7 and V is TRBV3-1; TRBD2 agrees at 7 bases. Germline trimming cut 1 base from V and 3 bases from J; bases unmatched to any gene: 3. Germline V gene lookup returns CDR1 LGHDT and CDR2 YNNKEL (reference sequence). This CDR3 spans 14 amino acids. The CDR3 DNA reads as TGTGCCAGCAGCCAAGGGCTAGCGGTCTACGAGCAGTACTTC. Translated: CASSQGLAVYEQYF.

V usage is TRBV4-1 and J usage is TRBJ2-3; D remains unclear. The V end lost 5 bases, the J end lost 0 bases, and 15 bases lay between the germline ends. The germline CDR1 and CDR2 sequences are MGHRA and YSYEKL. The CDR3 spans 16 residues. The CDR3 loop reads CASSTWALDSTDTQYF. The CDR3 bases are TGCGCCAGCAGCACCTGGGCCCTGGACAGCACAGATACGCAGTATTTT.

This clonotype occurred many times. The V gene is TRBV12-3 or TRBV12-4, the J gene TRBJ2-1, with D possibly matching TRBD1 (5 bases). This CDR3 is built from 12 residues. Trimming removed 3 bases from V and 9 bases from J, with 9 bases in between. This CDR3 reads CASSFRQPEQFF. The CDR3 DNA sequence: TGTGCCAGCAGTTTCAGACAGCCTGAGCAGTTCTTC.

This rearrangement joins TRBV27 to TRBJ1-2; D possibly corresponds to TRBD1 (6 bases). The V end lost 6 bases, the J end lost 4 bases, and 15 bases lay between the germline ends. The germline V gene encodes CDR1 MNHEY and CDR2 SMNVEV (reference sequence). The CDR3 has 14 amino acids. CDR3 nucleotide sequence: TGTGCCAGCAGATTAACGGGACAAGCCTATGGCTACACCTTC. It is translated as CASRLTGQAYGYTF.

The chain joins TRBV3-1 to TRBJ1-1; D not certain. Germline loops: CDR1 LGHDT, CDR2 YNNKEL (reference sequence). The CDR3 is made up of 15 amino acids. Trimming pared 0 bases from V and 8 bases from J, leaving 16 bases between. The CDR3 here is CASSQEINSWTEAFF. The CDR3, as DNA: TGTGCCAGCAGCCAAGAGATCAACAGTTGGACCGAAGCTTTCTTT.

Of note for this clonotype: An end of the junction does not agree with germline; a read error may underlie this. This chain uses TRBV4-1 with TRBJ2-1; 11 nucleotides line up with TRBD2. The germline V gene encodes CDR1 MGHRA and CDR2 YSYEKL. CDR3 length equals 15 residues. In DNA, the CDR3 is TGCGCCAGCAGCCATAGCGGGGGGGTTTACAATGAGCAGTTATTC. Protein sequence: CASSHSGGVYNEQLF.

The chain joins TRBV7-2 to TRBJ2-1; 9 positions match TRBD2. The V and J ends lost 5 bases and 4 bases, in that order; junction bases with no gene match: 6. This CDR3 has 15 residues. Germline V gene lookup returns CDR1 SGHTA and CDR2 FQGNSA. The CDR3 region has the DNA TGTGCCAGCAGCCCGGTGGCGGGGGGGTACAATGAGCAGTTCTTC. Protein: CASSPVAGGYNEQFF. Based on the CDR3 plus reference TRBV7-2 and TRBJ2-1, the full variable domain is GAGVSQSPSNKVTEKGKDVELRCDPISGHTALYWYRQSLGQGLEFLIYFQGNSAPDKSGLPSDRFSAERTGGSVSTLTIQRTQQEDSAVYLCASSPVAGGYNEQFFGPGTRLTVL.